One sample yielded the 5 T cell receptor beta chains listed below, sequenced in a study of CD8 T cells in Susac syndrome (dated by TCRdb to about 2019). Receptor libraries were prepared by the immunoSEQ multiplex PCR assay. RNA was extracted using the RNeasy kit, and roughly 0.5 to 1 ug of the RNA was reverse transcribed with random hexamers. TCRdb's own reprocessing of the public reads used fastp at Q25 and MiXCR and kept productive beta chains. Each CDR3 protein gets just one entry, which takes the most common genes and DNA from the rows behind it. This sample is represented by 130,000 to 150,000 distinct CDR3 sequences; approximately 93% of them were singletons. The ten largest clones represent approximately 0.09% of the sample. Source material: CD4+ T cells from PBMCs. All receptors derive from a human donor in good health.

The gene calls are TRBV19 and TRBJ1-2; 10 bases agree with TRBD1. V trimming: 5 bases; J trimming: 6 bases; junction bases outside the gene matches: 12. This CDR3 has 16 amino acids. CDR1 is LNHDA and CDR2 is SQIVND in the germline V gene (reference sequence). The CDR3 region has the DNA TGTGCCAGTAGTGTCGGTTTCGGGACAGGGGCTAATGGCTACACCTTC. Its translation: CASSVGFGTGANGYTF.

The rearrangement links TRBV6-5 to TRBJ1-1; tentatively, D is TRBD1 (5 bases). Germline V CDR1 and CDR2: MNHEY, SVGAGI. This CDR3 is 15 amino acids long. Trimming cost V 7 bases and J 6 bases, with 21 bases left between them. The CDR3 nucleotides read TGTGCCAGCACTCCGCCCGGGGGGGGGACCTCTGAAGCTTTCTTT. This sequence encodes CASTPPGGGTSEAFF.

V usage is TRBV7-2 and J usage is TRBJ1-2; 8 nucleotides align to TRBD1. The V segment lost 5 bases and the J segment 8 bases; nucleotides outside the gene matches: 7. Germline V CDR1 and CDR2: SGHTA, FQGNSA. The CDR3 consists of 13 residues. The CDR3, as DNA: TGTGCCAGCAGCGCCGGACAGGGTCAAGGCTACACCTTC. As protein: CASSAGQGQGYTF.

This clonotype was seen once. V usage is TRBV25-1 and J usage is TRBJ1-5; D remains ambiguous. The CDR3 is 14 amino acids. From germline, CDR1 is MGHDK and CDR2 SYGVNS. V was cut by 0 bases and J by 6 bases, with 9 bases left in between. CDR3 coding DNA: TGTGCCAGCAGTGAATATACCGGGGTTCAGCCCCAGCATTTT. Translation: CASSEYTGVQPQHF.

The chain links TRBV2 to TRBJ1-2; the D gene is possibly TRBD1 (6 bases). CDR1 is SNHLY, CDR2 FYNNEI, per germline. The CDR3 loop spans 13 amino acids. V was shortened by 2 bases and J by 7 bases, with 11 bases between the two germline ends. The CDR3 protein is CASSETGSRGYTF. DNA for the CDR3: TGTGCCAGCAGTGAAACAGGGAGTCGTGGCTACACCTTC.